Below are 16 T cell receptor beta chains sequenced from a single sample in a study of T-cell memory formation after mild COVID-19. Via MiXCR, TCRdb re-called the 5' RACE reads, giving one row per CDR3 protein. Here the sample spans roughly 340,000 distinct CDR3 sequences, approximately 16% being singletons. Specimen: PBMCs or a T cell subset sorted from them (not recorded which). The receptors shown here come from a man between 18 and 29 years old who had mild COVID-19 (a few samples of this study predate the infection). Cell type and time point are not known.

This sequence joins TRBV29-1 and TRBJ1-3, with D uncertain. Trimming cost V 5 bases and J 1 base, with 6 bases left between them. CDR1 is SQVTM, CDR2 ANQGSEA, per germline. The CDR3 contains 12 residues. CDR3 residues: CSVWGSGNTIYF. CDR3 coding DNA: TGCAGCGTTTGGGGATCTGGAAACACCATATATTTT. Together with reference TRBV29-1 and TRBJ1-3, the CDR3 gives the full variable domain: SAVISQKPSRDICQRGTSLTIQCQVDSQVTMMFWYRQQPGQSLTLIATANQGSEATYESGFVIDKFPISRPNLTFSTLTVSNMSPEDSSIYLCSVWGSGNTIYFGEGSWLTVV.

This clonotype was picked up a small number of times. The CDR3 sequence: CASSVGGGLNEQFF. In DNA, the CDR3 is TGTGCCAGCAGCGTTGGAGGGGGTCTAAATGAGCAGTTCTTC. V and J are TRBV9 and TRBJ2-1; D may correspond to TRBD1 or TRBD2 (6 bases each). The CDR3 length is 14 residues. With 2 bases removed from V and 7 bases from J, the gap between germline ends came to 13 bases. Germline V CDR1 and CDR2: SGDLS, YYNGEE.

This clonotype was counted only a few times. The V call is TRBV28, the J call TRBJ2-1, with TRBD1 matching 9 bases. With V trimmed by 7 bases and J by 16 bases, 11 bases remained unmatched. The V gene's germline CDR1 is MDHEN and CDR2 SYDVKM. CDR3 size: 12 residues. The CDR3, as DNA: TGTGCCAGCAACAGCCCCGGGGACAGGGCCTTCTTC. Translating it yields CASNSPGDRAFF.

The genes are TRBV7-9 and TRBJ1-2; 7 bases line up with TRBD1. V shed 5 bases and J 8 bases; nucleotides not matched to a gene: 8. CDR1 is SEHNR and CDR2 is FQNEAQ in the germline V gene (reference sequence). This CDR3 is built from 13 residues. Here the CDR3 DNA reads TGTGCCAGCAGCGAACAGGGGACGAGGGGCTACACCTTC. This codes for CASSEQGTRGYTF.

This clonotype occurred a few times. The rearrangement joins TRBV7-6 to TRBJ1-5; no firm D call. The CDR3 runs 15 residues. Per germline, CDR1 SGHVS and CDR2 FNYEAQ. V was shortened by 0 bases and J by 6 bases, with 12 bases between the two germline ends. CDR3 loop: CASSLAPGKGQPQHF. The CDR3 region has the DNA TGTGCCAGCAGCTTAGCGCCGGGGAAGGGTCAGCCCCAGCATTTT. Full variable domain (outside the CDR3, taken from reference TRBV7-6 and TRBJ1-5): GAGVSQSPRYKVTKRGQDVALRCDPISGHVSLYWYRQALGQGPEFLTYFNYEAQQDKSGLPNDRFSAERPEGSISTLTIQRTEQRDSAMYRCASSLAPGKGQPQHFGDGTRLSIL.

This clonotype was picked up a small number of times. The chain's CDR3 is CASSLTFRGTGTQYF. The CDR3 region has the DNA TGTGCCAGCAGCTTAACTTTCCGAGGGACCGGGACCCAGTACTTC. V and J are TRBV7-2 and TRBJ2-5; D may match TRBD1 or TRBD2 (5 bases each). The CDR3 is 15 residues long. V was cut by 2 bases and J by 7 bases, with 17 bases left in between. From germline, CDR1 is SGHTA and CDR2 FQGNSA.

This chain joins TRBV12-3 or TRBV12-4 and TRBJ2-2; D is undetermined. Trimming removed 10 bases at V and 6 bases at J, with 6 bases between. This CDR3 has 10 amino acids. The CDR3 DNA sequence: TGTGCCACTGGATCCGGGGAGCTGTTTTTT. Residues: CATGSGELFF.

This clonotype has just a few counts. The chain recombines TRBV7-2 with TRBJ1-2; D is possibly TRBD1 (5 bases). Looked up from germline, CDR1 is SGHTA and CDR2 is FQGNSA. Trimming took 8 bases from V and 5 from J, leaving 21 bases between them. The CDR3 covers 15 residues. The CDR3 DNA sequence: TGTGCCAGCCGCCAAGGGTCAGGGTTGCAGTATGGCTACACCTTC. It is translated as CASRQGSGLQYGYTF. Drawing the rest from reference TRBV7-2 and TRBJ1-2, the complete variable domain is GAGVSQSPSNKVTEKGKDVELRCDPISGHTALYWYRQSLGQGLEFLIYFQGNSAPDKSGLPSDRFSAERTGGSVSTLTIQRTQQEDSAVYLCASRQGSGLQYGYTFGSGTRLTVV.

This clonotype was picked up a small number of times. The chain is built from TRBV24-1 and TRBJ2-2; D is tentatively TRBD1 or TRBD2 (5 bases each). The CDR3 is 16 residues long. Trimming cost V 4 bases and J 1 base, with 12 bases left between them. Per germline, CDR1 KGHDR and CDR2 SFDVKD. The CDR3 loop is CATSDRGRWNTGELFF. The CDR3 DNA is TGTGCCACCAGTGACCGGGGACGATGGAACACCGGGGAGCTGTTTTTT.

There are many counts of this clonotype. V is TRBV7-2 and J is TRBJ2-3; D unresolved. This CDR3 is 12 amino acids long. CDR1 and CDR2 (germline): SGHTA, FQGNSA. Trimming shortened V by 5 bases and J by 2 bases, and 5 bases separated the two germline ends. The CDR3 here is CASSVDTDTQYF. The CDR3 DNA reads TGTGCCAGCAGCGTAGACACAGATACGCAGTATTTT.

The table lists this clonotype with a few counts. The chain recombines TRBV4-2 with TRBJ2-5; TRBD2 is a possible D gene (6 bases). Trimming removed 1 base from V and 5 bases from J, with 14 bases in between. The length of the CDR3 is 15 residues. CDR1 and CDR2 (germline): LGHNA, YNFKEQ. This CDR3 reads CASSQATGDGETQYF. CDR3 DNA sequence: TGTGCCAGCAGCCAAGCAACGGGGGACGGGGAGACCCAGTACTTC.

Note on this clonotype: A much more abundant neighbour one base away suggests this may be a read error. The V call is TRBV6-6, the J call TRBJ2-7, with 11 nucleotides matching TRBD2. Germline assignment: CDR1 MNHNY and CDR2 SVGAGI (reference sequence). The CDR3 extends over 16 amino acids. This CDR3 is CASSDSRTSGGYDQYV. In DNA, the CDR3 is TGTGCCAGCAGTGACTCTCGTACTAGCGGGGGTTACGATCAGTACGTC.

The V and J genes are TRBV15 and TRBJ2-1, with 14 nucleotides matching TRBD2. V gave up 1 base and J gave up 8 bases; unmatched junction bases: 4. The CDR3 contains 16 residues. Per germline, CDR1 LNHNV and CDR2 YYDKDF (reference sequence). CDR3 sequence: CATSRAAGLAGDEQFF. CDR3 sequence (DNA): TGTGCCACCAGCAGAGCTGCGGGACTAGCGGGGGATGAGCAGTTCTTC. Complete variable domain (other parts from reference TRBV15 and TRBJ2-1): DAMVIQNPRYQVTQFGKPVTLSCSQTLNHNVMYWYQQKSSQAPKLLFHYYDKDFNNEADTPDNFQSRRPNTSFCFLDIRSPGLGDTAMYLCATSRAAGLAGDEQFFGPGTRLTVL.

This clonotype was counted between two and nine times. The chain couples TRBV6-6 to TRBJ1-1; D gene ambiguous. There are 16 residues in the CDR3. V lost 3 bases, J lost 6 bases, and 20 bases lay in between. The germline gives CDR1 MNHNY, CDR2 SVGAGI (reference sequence). CDR3 coding DNA: TGTGCCAGCAGTTATTTGTGGTCGCCGCGGGGTGCTGAAGCTTTCTTT. Its translation: CASSYLWSPRGAEAFF.

This clonotype was observed a handful of times. This rearrangement joins TRBV6-5 to TRBJ2-5, with TRBD2 matching over 8 bases. From germline, CDR1 is MNHEY and CDR2 SVGAGI. V was clipped by 7 bases and J by 6 bases; unmatched bases: 10. The CDR3 is 14 amino acids. Here the CDR3 DNA reads TGTGCCAGCACCGCACCGGGGGGGGTAAAGACCCAGTACTTC. Amino acids: CASTAPGGVKTQYF.

The chain combines TRBV7-7 with TRBJ2-3, with a tentative D call TRBD2 (6 bases). V was pared by 5 bases and J by 5 bases, with 11 bases between. The CDR3 runs 13 residues. Germline-derived CDR1 and CDR2 are SSHAT and FNYEAQ (reference sequence). CDR3 sequence (DNA): TGTGCCAGCAGCCTTATGGGGGGAGATACGCAGTATTTT. Its protein product is CASSLMGGDTQYF. Together with reference TRBV7-7 and TRBJ2-3, the CDR3 gives the full variable domain: GAGVSQSPRYKVTKRGQDVTLRCDPISSHATLYWYQQALGQGPEFLTYFNYEAQPDKSGLPSDRFSAERPEGSISTLTIQRTEQRDSAMYRCASSLMGGDTQYFGPGTRLTVL.